Presented here are 27 T cell receptor beta chains from one specimen sequenced in a study of response to subunit inactivated influenza vaccine. Each CDR3 protein is one row after TCRdb ran MiXCR on the RT-PCR reads. In the table there are hundreds of thousands of distinct CDR3 sequences, 11% to 15% of which are singletons. Material: PBMCs from blood, obtained less than 15 days before vaccination. These receptors all come from a man aged 50-59 years who received an inactivated influenza vaccine.

Only a few counts were recorded for this clonotype. The chain links TRBV7-2 to TRBJ2-5, with D perhaps matching TRBD1 or TRBD2 (5 bases each). The V end lost 1 base, the J end lost 5 bases, and 17 bases lay between the germline ends. Germline lookup yields CDR1 SGHTA and CDR2 FQGNSA. The CDR3 extends over 16 amino acids. The CDR3 coding sequence is TGTGCCAGCAGCTTAGTAGAGGGTCGGGGCCGGGAGACCCAGTACTTC. Its translation: CASSLVEGRGRETQYF. The whole variable domain, remainder taken from reference TRBV7-2 and TRBJ2-5, is GAGVSQSPSNKVTEKGKDVELRCDPISGHTALYWYRQSLGQGLEFLIYFQGNSAPDKSGLPSDRFSAERTGGSVSTLTIQRTQQEDSAVYLCASSLVEGRGRETQYFGPGTRLLVL.

This clonotype was recorded a few times. The chain recombines TRBV4-2 with TRBJ1-4; D is uncertain. V was shortened by 1 base and J by 8 bases, with 8 bases between the two germline ends. The CDR3 loop spans 13 amino acids. Germline CDR1 and CDR2: LGHNA and YNFKEQ. CDR3 sequence (DNA): TGTGCCAGCAGCCAAGTAACGGGCGAAAAACTGTTTTTT. This codes for CASSQVTGEKLFF.

This clonotype showed up just a few times. For the CDR3, the DNA is TGTGCCAGCAGTGCGAATCGGAGGGGGCAAACAGATACGCAGTATTTT. This gives the protein CASSANRRGQTDTQYF. The gene calls are TRBV6-1 and TRBJ2-3; D is perhaps TRBD1 (7 bases). The CDR3 runs 16 residues. The germline V gene encodes CDR1 MNHNS and CDR2 SASEGT. V was clipped by 4 bases and J by 3 bases, with 17 bases between them.

In its sample, this clonotype was seen a few times. This chain links TRBV27 with TRBJ1-2; the D gene is possibly TRBD1 (5 bases). Germline CDR1 MNHEY, CDR2 SMNVEV (reference sequence). CDR3 length equals 16 residues. V lost 5 bases, J lost 0 bases, and 16 bases lay in between. CDR3 sequence (DNA): TGTGCCAGCAGTCACCTCGCGGGGACCTCTAACTATGGCTACACCTTC. Amino acids: CASSHLAGTSNYGYTF.

This clonotype appeared a few times. The J gene is TRBJ1-1, the V gene TRBV6-2 or TRBV6-3; D ambiguous. Germline V gene sequence: CDR1 MNHEY, CDR2 SVGEGT. V was shortened by 5 bases and J by 6 bases, with 10 bases between the two germline ends. CDR3 length: 12 amino acids. This chain's CDR3 is CASSPVSPEAFF. As DNA, the CDR3 is TGTGCCAGCAGTCCCGTCAGCCCTGAAGCTTTCTTT.

J is TRBJ1-4 and V is TRBV12-3 or TRBV12-4; TRBD1 matches at 8 bases. This CDR3 has 17 residues. The V segment lost 8 bases and the J segment 5 bases; nucleotides outside the gene matches: 16. The CDR3 here is CASGMRDRFFRNEKLFF. The DNA of the CDR3 is TGTGCCAGCGGAATGCGGGACAGGTTCTTCCGAAATGAAAAACTGTTTTTT.

V gene TRBV4-3 combines with J gene TRBJ1-1, with D tentatively TRBD1 (6 bases). From germline, CDR1 is LGHNA and CDR2 YSLEER. The CDR3 contains 14 residues. Trimming pared 5 bases from V and 0 bases from J, leaving 10 bases between. The CDR3 bases are TGCGCCAGCAGCAAGGGACACATGAACACTGAAGCTTTCTTT. Amino acids: CASSKGHMNTEAFF.

In this sample, this clonotype turned up many times. The chain is built from TRBV7-3 and TRBJ2-1, with 11 bases identical to TRBD2. Germline V gene sequence: CDR1 SGHTA, CDR2 FQGTGA. This CDR3 contains 17 residues. V dropped 0 bases and J dropped 6; count of bases not matched to a gene: 7. CDR3 sequence reads: CASSLTTTSGTTNEQFF. The DNA for the CDR3 is TGTGCCAGCAGCTTAACGACGACTAGCGGGACGACCAATGAGCAGTTCTTC.

As to this clonotype: One end of the junction is discordant with germline, which a read error may explain. V is TRBV12-3 or TRBV12-4 and J is TRBJ2-7; 14 bases line up with TRBD2. The length of the CDR3 is 18 residues. Written as DNA, the CDR3 is TGTGCCAGCAGCCATCCCCCCCCGGGACTAGCGGGAGCCTACGAGCAGGACTTC. It is translated as CASSHPPPGLAGAYEQDF.

CDR3 residues: CATRGNSGRAEGETQYF. In DNA, the CDR3 is TGTGCCACCAGAGGAAATAGCGGGAGGGCCGAGGGGGAGACCCAGTACTTC. This chain links TRBV24-1 with TRBJ2-5; 11 nucleotides align to TRBD2. The CDR3 totals 17 residues. The germline V gene has CDR1 KGHDR and CDR2 SFDVKD. Trimming removed 7 bases from V and 5 bases from J; junction bases left unmatched: 14.

This clonotype was observed a few times. This sequence joins TRBV20-1 and TRBJ2-7, with D perhaps TRBD2 (6 bases). Trimming shortened V by 1 base and J by 6 bases, and 10 bases separated the two germline ends. There are 12 residues in the CDR3. CDR1 and CDR2 (germline): DFQATT, SNEGSKA (reference sequence). For the CDR3, the DNA is TGCAGTGCTAGAGGGCGCGGGACCGAGCAGTACTTC. It encodes CSARGRGTEQYF.

This clonotype was seen a few times. This sequence joins TRBV6-2 or TRBV6-3 and TRBJ2-5, with 8 nucleotides matching TRBD2. V lost 0 bases and J lost 0; bases outside the gene matches: 6. CDR1 is MNHEY and CDR2 is SVGEGT in the germline V gene. The CDR3 is 17 residues long. The CDR3: CASSYSFKRGHQETQYF. CDR3 DNA: TGTGCCAGCAGTTACTCATTCAAGCGGGGGCACCAAGAGACCCAGTACTTC.

This clonotype has more than one count but fewer than ten. The gene calls are TRBV14 and TRBJ2-1; 7 bases agree with TRBD1. The CDR3 covers 12 residues. Germline V gene lookup returns CDR1 SGHDN and CDR2 FVKESK. The J segment lost 8 bases and the V segment lost 4 bases, leaving 2 bases of the junction unmatched. CDR3 protein: CASSRQGDEQFF. Written as DNA, the CDR3 is TGTGCCAGCAGCCGACAGGGCGATGAGCAGTTCTTC.

The chain recombines TRBV6-1 with TRBJ2-4; D is possibly TRBD1 (6 bases). The germline CDR1 and CDR2 sequences are MNHNS and SASEGT. Trimming removed 3 bases at V and 6 bases at J, with 21 bases between. The CDR3 is 17 amino acids. Here the CDR3 reads CASSDRDTRGYSNIQYF. The CDR3 DNA sequence: TGTGCCAGCAGTGACCGGGACACCCGCGGGTATTCAAACATTCAGTACTTC.

This clonotype was recorded a few times. The rearrangement links TRBV29-1 to TRBJ2-5; 8 nucleotides match TRBD1. The CDR3 extends over 13 amino acids. V lost 7 bases to trimming and J lost 1 base; unmatched junction nucleotides: 5. The germline gives CDR1 SQVTM, CDR2 ANQGSEA. The CDR3 sequence is CSGITGGQETQYF. CDR3 sequence (DNA): TGCAGCGGCATTACAGGGGGCCAAGAGACCCAGTACTTC.

On this clonotype: Germline is not matched at one junction end, which may reflect a read error. The CDR3 sequence: CSAQREGNPNEHFF. Written as DNA, the CDR3 is TGCAGCGCCCAGCGGGAGGGAAACCCAAATGAGCATTTCTTC. The chain recombines TRBV20-1 with TRBJ2-1; TRBD2 matches 10 bases. CDR1 DFQATT and CDR2 SNEGSKA come from the germline V gene (reference sequence). The CDR3 runs to 14 residues.

In its sample, this clonotype was seen a few times. The chain links TRBV9 to TRBJ2-3; TRBD2 aligns across 9 bases. The CDR3 has 16 amino acids. Per germline, CDR1 SGDLS and CDR2 YYNGEE. V lost 0 bases to trimming and J lost 4 bases; unmatched junction nucleotides: 6. The CDR3 is CASSVDNSGSADTQYF. As DNA, the CDR3 is TGTGCCAGCAGCGTAGATAATAGCGGGAGCGCAGATACGCAGTATTTT. Full variable domain (remainder filled in from reference TRBV9 and TRBJ2-3): DSGVTQTPKHLITATGQRVTLRCSPRSGDLSVYWYQQSLDQGLQFLIQYYNGEERAKGNILERFSAQQFPDLHSELNLSSLELGDSALYFCASSVDNSGSADTQYFGPGTRLTVL.

This clonotype turned up a few times. The rearrangement joins TRBV7-7 to TRBJ2-7, with D possibly being TRBD2 (5 bases). Germline CDR1 reads SSHAT; CDR2 reads FNYEAQ (reference sequence). Trimming took off 3 bases at V and 5 bases at J, with 11 bases between the two ends. The CDR3 sequence is 13 residues long. The CDR3 DNA reads TGTGCCAGCAGCTTCGGCCCGAGGGACGAGCAGTACTTC. This sequence encodes CASSFGPRDEQYF.

This clonotype showed up just a few times. The chain recombines TRBV5-1 with TRBJ2-4; possible D gene TRBD2, 6 bases. V was shortened by 4 bases and J by 5 bases, with 10 bases between the two germline ends. Germline CDR1 is SGHRS and CDR2 is YFSETQ. There are 13 residues in the CDR3. In DNA form, the CDR3 reads TGCGCCAGCAGCCTTCCGGGGGAAAACATTCAGTACTTC. Translation: CASSLPGENIQYF.

The chain employs TRBV10-3 and TRBJ2-3, with D possibly being TRBD2 (6 bases). The germline CDR1 and CDR2 sequences are ENHRY and SYGVKD. The CDR3 spans 13 residues. V was clipped by 3 bases and J by 8 bases, with 12 bases between them. For the CDR3, the DNA is TGTGCCATCAGTGAACCGACTAGAATTACGCAGTATTTT. Protein sequence: CAISEPTRITQYF.

This clonotype has a handful of counts. The chain carries TRBV5-1 and TRBJ1-3; D perhaps matches TRBD1 (5 bases). The germline gives CDR1 SGHRS, CDR2 YFSETQ. The CDR3 contains 15 residues. V gave up 4 bases and J gave up 8 bases, with 19 bases separating them. The DNA for the CDR3 is TGCGCCAGCAGCCTATCCGGGACGGAAGGAGACACCATATATTTT. Translated, it gives CASSLSGTEGDTIYF.

This clonotype was seen more than once but under ten times. The J gene is TRBJ2-7, the V gene TRBV7-9; no reliable D call. Trimming cost V 1 base and J 6 bases, with 10 bases left between them. Per germline, CDR1 SEHNR and CDR2 FQNEAQ (reference sequence). This CDR3 is 13 amino acids long. The CDR3 DNA follows: TGTGCCAGCAGCTTAGTCCCGGCTTCCGAGCAGTACTTC. Protein product: CASSLVPASEQYF.

This chain connects TRBV20-1 to TRBJ2-1; tentatively, D is TRBD2 (7 bases). CDR3 length equals 15 residues. CDR1 and CDR2 from the germline V gene are DFQATT and SNEGSKA (reference sequence). V was trimmed by 1 base and J by 8 bases, leaving 18 bases between them. The CDR3: CSARGRGARSDEQFF. CDR3 DNA: TGCAGTGCTAGAGGCCGGGGGGCTAGATCGGATGAGCAGTTCTTC.

This clonotype was detected ten times or more. The chain couples TRBV12-3 or TRBV12-4 to TRBJ1-5; D perhaps matches TRBD1 (5 bases). The V end was cut by 5 bases, the J end by 4 bases, with 9 bases between. The CDR3 is made up of 13 amino acids. This CDR3 is CASSRDGNQPQHF. The CDR3 coding sequence is TGTGCCAGCAGTAGGGACGGTAATCAGCCCCAGCATTTT.

This clonotype showed up just a few times. The rearrangement links TRBV9 to TRBJ2-5; 7 nucleotides agree with TRBD1. The CDR3 sequence is 15 residues long. Trimming cost V 2 bases and J 1 base; bases outside gene matches: 5. Germline values: CDR1 SGDLS, CDR2 YYNGEE. The CDR3 DNA reads as TGTGCCAGCAGCGTGACCGGGACAGCCCAAGAGACCCAGTACTTC. Translating it yields CASSVTGTAQETQYF.

The chain joins TRBV3-1 to TRBJ2-3; 14 bases align to TRBD2. CDR1 and CDR2 (germline): LGHDT, YNNKEL (reference sequence). V gave up 3 bases and J gave up 0 bases; unmatched junction bases: 11. The CDR3 covers 20 residues. CDR3 residues: CASSHHGLAGGPPSTDTQYF. CDR3 DNA sequence: TGTGCCAGCAGCCATCACGGACTAGCGGGGGGACCACCTAGCACAGATACGCAGTATTTT.

This clonotype occurred a few times. V is TRBV12-3 or TRBV12-4 and J is TRBJ1-5, with 9 bases lining up with TRBD1. V gave up 6 bases and J gave up 2 bases; unmatched junction bases: 5. The CDR3 runs to 15 residues. Here the CDR3 DNA reads TGTGCCAGCAGCAAGGGACAGGGAGGCAATCAGCCCCAGCATTTT. As protein: CASSKGQGGNQPQHF.